This T cell receptor beta chain was profiled in a study of blood T cell repertoires in COVID-19. Data came from immunoSEQ multiplex PCR; TCRdb stores just in-frame clones and leaves some out. The table shows a few hundred thousand clones, with more than 75% occurring only once. CDR1 and CDR2 from the germline V gene are KGHDR and SFDVKD. With V trimmed by 6 bases and J by 8 bases, 11 bases remained unmatched. The CDR3 covers 14 residues. The sequence came from a woman in her twenties or thirties who had recovered from COVID-19. Sequencing was carried out using PBMCs or T cells enriched from blood (not recorded which). This rearrangement joins TRBV24-1 to TRBJ1-2, with 7 bases aligning to TRBD1. For the CDR3, the DNA is TGTGCCACCAGTCGCGGGAAAGACAGGGTCGGCTACACCTTC. Its translation is CATSRGKDRVGYTF.